These 8 T cell receptor beta chains came from one sample sequenced in a study of blood T cell repertoires in COVID-19. Here immunoSEQ multiplex PCR was the method, and the copy in TCRdb shows in-frame clones only, minus some. Of fewer than 200,000 clones in the sample, around nine tenths were seen once. Sequenced sample: peripheral blood. The receptor set was obtained from a woman between 65 and 79 years old with COVID-19, enrolled during active disease.

The chain carries TRBV28 and TRBJ2-7; D is possibly TRBD2 (6 bases). The germline V gene has CDR1 MDHEN and CDR2 SYDVKM. The V gene lost 3 bases and the J gene lost 8 bases, with 17 bases spanning the gap. This CDR3 has 14 amino acids. CDR3 residues: CASSLASVRSQQYF. Written as DNA, the CDR3 is TGTGCCAGCAGTTTGGCTAGCGTGCGATCGCAGCAGTACTTC.

The V and J genes are TRBV5-1 and TRBJ2-7; 11 bases fit TRBD2. V gave up 4 bases and J gave up 4 bases; unmatched junction bases: 7. CDR1 is SGHRS and CDR2 is YFSETQ in the germline V gene. The CDR3 spans 15 residues. The CDR3, as DNA: TGCGCCAGCAGCCTAGGGACTAGCGGAAGATACGAGCAGTACTTC. Translation: CASSLGTSGRYEQYF.

The chain has TRBV18 and TRBJ1-2; D not resolved. Germline lookup yields CDR1 KGHSH and CDR2 LQKENI. The CDR3 has 14 residues. Trimming took 3 bases from V and 6 from J, leaving 14 bases between them. CDR3 nucleotide sequence: TGTGCCAGCTCACCGGTCAGCGGGTTGGATGGCTACACCTTC. Protein: CASSPVSGLDGYTF.

This chain's CDR3 is CASSQAFHQPQHF. For the CDR3, the DNA is TGCGCCAGCAGCCAAGCATTTCATCAGCCCCAGCATTTT. This chain connects TRBV4-3 to TRBJ1-5; D uncertain. The CDR3 sequence is 13 residues long. Trimming pared 1 base from V and 5 bases from J, leaving 6 bases between. Germline CDR1 and CDR2: LGHNA and YSLEER.

The chain recombines TRBV2 with TRBJ2-1, with unresolved D. With 4 bases removed from V and 2 bases from J, the gap between germline ends came to 12 bases. This CDR3 spans 15 amino acids. CDR1 SNHLY and CDR2 FYNNEI come from the germline V gene. The CDR3 DNA is TGTGCCAGCAGTGTCACGACAACCGCCTACAATGAGCAGTTCTTC. Translated: CASSVTTTAYNEQFF.

The rearrangement uses TRBV30 and TRBJ1-2; TRBD1 matches 9 bases. This CDR3 has 12 residues. Germline assignment: CDR1 GTSNPN and CDR2 SVGIG (reference sequence). CDR3 DNA: TGTGCGGGAGGACAGGGGTACTATGGCTACACCTTC. The encoded protein is CAGGQGYYGYTF.

The chain has TRBV7-2 and TRBJ1-5; no reliable D call. Germline V gives CDR1 SGHTA, CDR2 FQGNSA. The germline V and J ends were trimmed by 6 bases and 10 bases, with 16 bases remaining between them. This CDR3 region has 13 residues. As DNA, the CDR3 is TGTGCCAGCAGGCTAGCGTGGGGAGGACCCCAGCATTTT. Amino acids: CASRLAWGGPQHF.

The CDR3 loop reads CASSDPPYRVLLSGANVLTF. CDR3 DNA: TGTGCCAGCAGTGACCCACCTTACAGGGTTCTACTCTCTGGGGCCAACGTCCTGACTTTC. This chain joins TRBV6-1 and TRBJ2-6; D may be TRBD1 (6 bases). The CDR3 contains 20 residues. The germline V and J ends were trimmed by 3 bases and 0 bases, with 21 bases remaining between them. The germline V gene has CDR1 MNHNS and CDR2 SASEGT.